This passage covers 4 T cell receptor beta chains from one sample sequenced in a study of T cell changes during pregnancy in multiple sclerosis. The table came from immunoSEQ multiplex PCR; TCRdb's copy has only in-frame clones and leaves some out. The sample carries approximately 130,000 clones, roughly 97% recorded once. The source material was peripheral blood, sampled after pregnancy. The receptor source for this set is a female donor with multiple sclerosis, enrolled in a pregnancy study.

This chain links TRBV10-3 with TRBJ2-1; D is possibly TRBD1 (6 bases). Germline V gene data show CDR1 as ENHRY and CDR2 as SYGVKD. The CDR3 is 15 residues long. Trimming took off 0 bases at V and 1 base at J, with 7 bases between the two ends. The DNA of the CDR3 is TGTGCCATCAGTGAGTCGAGGGGGTCCTACAATGAGCAGTTCTTC. Protein sequence: CAISESRGSYNEQFF.

The chain joins TRBV9 to TRBJ1-2; 8 bases are shared with TRBD1. With V trimmed by 5 bases and J by 8 bases, 14 bases remained unmatched. The CDR3 runs 15 residues. Per the germline V gene, CDR1 is SGDLS and CDR2 is YYNGEE. The CDR3 loop reads CASSATHPGQGGYTF. Written as DNA, the CDR3 is TGTGCCAGCAGTGCTACCCACCCCGGACAGGGAGGCTACACCTTC.

The chain is built from TRBV7-9 and TRBJ1-1, with TRBD1 as a possible D gene (5 bases). Germline CDR1 and CDR2: SEHNR and FQNEAQ (reference sequence). Trimming removed 6 bases from V and 1 base from J, with 12 bases in between. The CDR3 covers 14 residues. As DNA, the CDR3 is TGTGCCAGCAGGCCTAGTCAGGGGAACACTGAAGCTTTCTTT. It yields the protein CASRPSQGNTEAFF.

The chain employs TRBV7-2 and TRBJ2-3, with 12 bases matching TRBD2. Looked up from germline, CDR1 is SGHTA and CDR2 is FQGNSA. This CDR3 has 16 amino acids. The trim removed 4 bases at V and 2 bases at J, leaving 4 bases unmatched. CDR3 loop: CASSSTSGRFTDTQYF. In DNA form, the CDR3 reads TGTGCCAGCAGCTCAACTAGCGGGAGGTTCACAGATACGCAGTATTTT.